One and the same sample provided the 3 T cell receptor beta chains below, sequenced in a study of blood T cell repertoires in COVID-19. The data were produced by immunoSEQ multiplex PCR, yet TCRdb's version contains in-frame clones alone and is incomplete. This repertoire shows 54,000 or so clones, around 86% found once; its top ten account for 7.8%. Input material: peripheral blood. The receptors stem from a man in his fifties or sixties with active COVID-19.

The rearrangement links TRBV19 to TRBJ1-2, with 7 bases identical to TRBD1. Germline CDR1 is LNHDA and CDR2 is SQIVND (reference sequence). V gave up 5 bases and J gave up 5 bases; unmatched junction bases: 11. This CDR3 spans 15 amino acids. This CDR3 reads CASSLKTGTVYGYTF. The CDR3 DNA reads TGTGCCAGTAGTTTAAAAACCGGGACAGTTTATGGCTACACCTTC.

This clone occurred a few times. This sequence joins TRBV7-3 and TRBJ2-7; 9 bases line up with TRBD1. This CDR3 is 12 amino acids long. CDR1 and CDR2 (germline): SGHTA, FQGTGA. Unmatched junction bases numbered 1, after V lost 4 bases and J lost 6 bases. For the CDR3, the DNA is TGTGCCAGCAGCTCGACAGGGGGCGAGCAGTACTTC. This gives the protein CASSSTGGEQYF.

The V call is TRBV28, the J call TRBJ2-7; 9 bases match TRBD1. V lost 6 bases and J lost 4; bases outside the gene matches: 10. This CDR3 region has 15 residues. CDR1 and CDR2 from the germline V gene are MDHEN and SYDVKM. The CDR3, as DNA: TGTGCCAGCAGCCCTACCGGGACAGGGATTTACGAGCAGTACTTC. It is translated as CASSPTGTGIYEQYF.